Listed here are 14 T cell receptor beta chains from one sample, sequenced in a study of T cell repertoires in cytomegalovirus infection. TCRdb reanalysed the reads using MiXCR and keeps one entry per CDR3 protein. The sample includes around 450,000 distinct CDR3 sequences, about a third of them seen just once. Sequenced input: PBMCs. Receptors were obtained from a human donor in good health (CMV status not recorded). Some clones in this sample may be carry-over from other donors' samples.

This clonotype has a count of ten or more. The genes are TRBV7-2 and TRBJ2-3; D unresolved. This CDR3 has 15 residues. Trimming left V 7 bases short and J 0 bases short, with 14 bases between. Germline V gives CDR1 SGHTA, CDR2 FQGNSA. CDR3 region: CASTPLGFSTDTQYF. CDR3 DNA: TGTGCCAGCACCCCCCTAGGATTTAGCACAGATACGCAGTATTTT.

The sample holds a few counts of this clonotype. The V and J genes are TRBV6-2 or TRBV6-3 and TRBJ2-5; 11 bases align to TRBD2. Trimming took 2 bases from V and 4 from J; bases not matched to a gene: 12. CDR1 is MNHEY and CDR2 is SVGEGT in the germline V gene. This CDR3 has 18 amino acids. The CDR3 coding sequence is TGTGCCAGCAGTTACACGACGACACGACTAGCGGGAAGAGAGACCCAGTACTTC. As protein: CASSYTTTRLAGRETQYF.

The chain combines TRBV7-2 with TRBJ1-3, with TRBD1 matching over 7 bases. The CDR3 covers 14 residues. Trimming cost V 3 bases and J 4 bases; bases outside gene matches: 3. Germline V gene lookup returns CDR1 SGHTA and CDR2 FQGNSA. The CDR3 DNA is TGTGCCAGCAGCTTGCAGACAGGGGGAAACACCATATATTTT. It codes for CASSLQTGGNTIYF.

This chain connects TRBV12-3 or TRBV12-4 to TRBJ1-5, with 11 bases identical to TRBD1. This CDR3 region has 15 residues. Trimming removed 5 bases from V and 8 bases from J; junction bases left unmatched: 8. CDR3 in amino acids: CASSRGTGGQEPQHF. In DNA form, the CDR3 reads TGTGCCAGCAGTCGTGGGACAGGGGGACAGGAGCCCCAGCATTTT.

The rearrangement joins TRBV6-2 or TRBV6-3 to TRBJ1-5; TRBD1 might be the D (5 bases). Germline CDR1 MNHEY, CDR2 SVGEGT. The CDR3 runs 14 residues. V was trimmed by 5 bases and J by 0 bases, leaving 8 bases between them. The CDR3 here is CASSPTASNQPQHF. For the CDR3, the DNA is TGTGCCAGCAGTCCGACAGCTAGCAATCAGCCCCAGCATTTT.

This chain joins TRBV18 and TRBJ1-1; D not resolved. Germline values: CDR1 KGHSH, CDR2 LQKENI. V dropped 2 bases and J dropped 4 bases, with 17 bases sitting between them. The CDR3 extends over 16 amino acids. The DNA for the CDR3 is TGTGCCAGCTCACCAAACGGGCCCCCGGGTGGCACTGAAGCTTTCTTT. This codes for CASSPNGPPGGTEAFF.

CDR3 bases: TGTGCCAGCAGCGTAAGGGCGGGGTGGCGTGGGCTCGGCACAGATACGCAGTATTTT. Amino acids: CASSVRAGWRGLGTDTQYF. The chain combines TRBV7-2 with TRBJ2-3, with a weak D call TRBD2 (6 bases). CDR3 length equals 19 residues. The germline V and J ends were trimmed by 5 bases and 1 base, with 25 bases remaining between them. Germline CDR1 SGHTA, CDR2 FQGNSA.

As for this clonotype: Germline is not matched at one junction end, which may reflect a read error. The genes are TRBV12-3 or TRBV12-4 and TRBJ1-4, with a possible D match to TRBD1 (5 bases). The CDR3 contains 15 residues. The CDR3 bases are TGTGCCAGCACACAGGAGGAGGGCCTTAATGAAAAGCTGTTTTTT. It translates to CASTQEEGLNEKLFF.

At least ten counts were recorded for this clonotype. This rearrangement joins TRBV11-2 to TRBJ2-3; 10 nucleotides align to TRBD2. Germline loops: CDR1 SGHAT, CDR2 FQNNGV. V lost 3 bases and J lost 0; bases outside the gene matches: 9. The CDR3 runs to 18 residues. The CDR3 here is CASSFRSGGISSTDTQYF. In nucleotides, the CDR3 is TGTGCCAGCAGCTTTCGTAGCGGGGGGATTTCTAGCACAGATACGCAGTATTTT.

The count of this clonotype is one. A much bigger clone sits one base away, suggesting this may be a read error. This chain uses TRBV12-3 or TRBV12-4 with TRBJ2-1; TRBD2 matches at 8 bases. The J segment lost 3 bases and the V segment lost 6 bases, leaving 7 bases of the junction unmatched. There are 15 residues in the CDR3. In DNA, the CDR3 is TGTGCCAGCAGCCCTCCGGGACTAGACTACAATGAGCAGTTCTTC. It yields the protein CASSPPGLDYNEQFF.

As concerns this clonotype: A much larger clone differs from this one at a single base, so this may be a read error. This chain joins TRBV7-9 and TRBJ2-7; TRBD1 or TRBD2 may be the D gene (5 bases each). This CDR3 region has 14 residues. V lost 11 bases and J lost 4, with 21 bases in between. Germline V gene data show CDR1 as SEHNR and CDR2 as FQNEAQ (reference sequence). The CDR3 spells CACGTDETLYEQYF. Written as DNA, the CDR3 is TGTGCCTGTGGGACCGACGAAACTTTGTACGAGCAGTACTTC.

The chain employs TRBV3-1 and TRBJ2-5; 13 bases line up with TRBD2. Trimming cost V 4 bases and J 5 bases; bases outside gene matches: 4. The CDR3 consists of 15 residues. Germline loops: CDR1 LGHDT, CDR2 YNNKEL (reference sequence). CDR3 sequence: CASSRGLAGEETQYF. CDR3 DNA: TGTGCCAGCAGCCGCGGACTAGCGGGGGAGGAGACCCAGTACTTC.

On this clonotype itself: The CDR3 does not end in the conserved phenylalanine or tryptophan, so this is likely a read error. The chain employs TRBV19 and TRBJ1-2, with D maybe TRBD1 (6 bases). V was trimmed by 4 bases and J by 6 bases, leaving 21 bases between them. There are 16 residues in the CDR3. Germline CDR1 reads LNHDA; CDR2 reads SQIVND (reference sequence). The CDR3 coding sequence is TGTGCCAGTAGTACGGAGCCACAGGGCTTGAGGAATGGCTACACCCTC. This sequence encodes CASSTEPQGLRNGYTL.

The CDR3: CASSTHRAPRSGYTF. CDR3 DNA sequence: TGTGCCAGTAGTACCCACAGGGCCCCGAGGAGTGGCTACACCTTC. The V gene is TRBV19, the J gene TRBJ1-2; TRBD1 is a possible D gene (6 bases). V was cut by 4 bases and J by 7 bases, with 19 bases left in between. The CDR3 is 15 amino acids. The germline gives CDR1 LNHDA, CDR2 SQIVND (reference sequence).